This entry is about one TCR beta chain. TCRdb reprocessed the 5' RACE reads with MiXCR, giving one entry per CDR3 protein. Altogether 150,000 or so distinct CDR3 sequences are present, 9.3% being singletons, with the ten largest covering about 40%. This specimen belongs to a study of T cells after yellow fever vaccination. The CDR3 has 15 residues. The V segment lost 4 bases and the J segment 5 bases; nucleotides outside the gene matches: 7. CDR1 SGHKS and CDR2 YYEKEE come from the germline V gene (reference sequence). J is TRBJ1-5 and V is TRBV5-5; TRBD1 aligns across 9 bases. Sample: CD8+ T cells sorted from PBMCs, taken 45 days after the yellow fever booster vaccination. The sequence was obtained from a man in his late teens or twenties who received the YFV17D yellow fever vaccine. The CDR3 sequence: CASSDRDREYQPQHF. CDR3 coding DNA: TGTGCCAGCAGCGACCGGGACAGGGAATATCAGCCCCAGCATTTT.